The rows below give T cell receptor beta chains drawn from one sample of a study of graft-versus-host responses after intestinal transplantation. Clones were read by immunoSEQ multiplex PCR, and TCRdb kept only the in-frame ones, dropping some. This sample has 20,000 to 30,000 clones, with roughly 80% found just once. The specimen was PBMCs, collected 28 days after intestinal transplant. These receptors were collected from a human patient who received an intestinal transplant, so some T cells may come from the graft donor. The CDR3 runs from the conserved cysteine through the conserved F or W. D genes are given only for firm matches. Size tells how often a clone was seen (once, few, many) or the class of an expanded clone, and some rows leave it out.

CASSVLSGGTEAFF TGTGCCAGCAGTGTCCTCTCCGGGGGGACTGAAGCTTTCTTT TRBJ1-1 - - 14 TRBV25-1
CSVSPDQNTGELFF TGCAGCGTTTCGCCGGACCAAAACACCGGGGAGCTGTTTTTT TRBJ2-2 - - 14 TRBV29-1
CASSLGSSGANVLTF TGCGCCAGCAGCTTGGGGTCTTCTGGGGCCAACGTCCTGACTTTC TRBJ2-6 - - 15 TRBV5-1
CASSLELGQETQYF TGTGCCAGCAGCTTAGAACTCGGCCAAGAGACCCAGTACTTC TRBJ2-5 - - 14 TRBV7-9
CASSQEAGGLNEQFF TGTGCCAGCAGCCAAGAAGCGGGGGGGCTTAATGAGCAGTTCTTC TRBJ2-1 - TRBD2 15 TRBV4-2
CASSLELSSGYGYTF TGTGCCAGCAGCCTAGAACTTTCTAGTGGCTATGGCTACACCTTC TRBJ1-2 - - 15 TRBV6-5
CASNFPGSSYEQYF TGTGCCAGCAACTTTCCGGGGAGCTCCTACGAGCAGTACTTC TRBJ2-7 - - 14 TRBV5-5
CASSFTSGRGEQYF TGTGCCAGCAGCTTTACTAGCGGCAGAGGAGAGCAGTACTTC TRBJ2-7 - TRBD2 14 TRBV5-4
CASLPRTNTEAFF TGTGCCTCCCTCCCCCGGACGAACACTGAAGCTTTCTTT TRBJ1-1 - - 13 TRBV5-6
CASSYGTFRMISEQYF TGTGCCAGCAGCTACGGGACGTTTCGGATGATATCCGAGCAGTACTTC TRBJ2-7 - - 16 TRBV7-2
CASSSKGSSNEKLFF TGTGCCAGCAGTTCCAAGGGGTCTTCTAATGAAAAACTGTTTTTT TRBJ1-4 - - 15 TRBV7-2
CASSLKGQGLNSPLHF TGTGCCAGCAGCTTAAAAGGGCAGGGCCTCAATTCACCCCTCCACTTT TRBJ1-6 - - 16 TRBV11-2
CASSPGTGYGYTF TGTGCCAGCAGTCCGGGGACGGGCTATGGCTACACCTTC TRBJ1-2 - - 13 TRBV6-5
CATADRVLSPSSYNEQFF TGTGCCACCGCTGACAGGGTTCTCTCCCCGAGCTCCTACAATGAGCAGTTCTTC TRBJ2-1 - TRBD1 18 TRBV7-7
CASRSMGLAGRTYNEQFF TGTGCAAGTCGCTCGATGGGACTAGCGGGGCGAACCTACAATGAGCAGTTCTTC TRBJ2-1 - - 18 TRBV12-2
CASSLAGGPGEKLFF TGTGCCAGCAGTCTTGCGGGGGGGCCAGGTGAAAAACTGTTTTTT TRBJ1-4 - - 15 TRBV6-5
CASGGTKPYEQYF TGTGCCAGCGGGGGGACGAAGCCCTACGAGCAGTACTTC TRBJ2-7 - - 13 TRBV28
CASSQGAGAYEQYF TGTGCCAGCAGCCAGGGAGCGGGGGCCTACGAGCAGTACTTC TRBJ2-7 - TRBD2 14 TRBV5-4
CASRPGLAGGQAGELFF TGTGCCAGCAGACCCGGACTAGCGGGGGGGCAGGCCGGGGAGCTGTTTTTT TRBJ2-2 few TRBD2 17 TRBV5-6
CTSSQGRRTREGGATYEQYF TGCACCAGCAGCCAAGGAAGGCGGACTAGGGAGGGGGGGGCCACCTACGAGCAGTACTTC TRBJ2-7 - - 20 TRBV1
CAWKGLVPYNEQFF TGTGCCTGGAAGGGACTAGTACCCTACAATGAGCAGTTCTTC TRBJ2-1 - TRBD2 14 TRBV30
CASSEGLAGVETQYF TGTGCCAGCAGTGAGGGACTAGCGGGGGTAGAGACCCAGTACTTC TRBJ2-5 - TRBD2 15 TRBV2
CASVYGPSYEQYF TGTGCCAGCGTGTATGGGCCCTCCTACGAGCAGTACTTC TRBJ2-7 - - 13 TRBV6-5
CASNRARLLAKNIQYF TGTGCCAGCAACCGGGCCCGCCTCCTAGCCAAAAACATTCAGTACTTC TRBJ2-4 - - 16 TRBV2
CASSVGHGGTNEKLFF TGTGCCAGCAGCGTAGGACACGGGGGCACTAATGAAAAACTGTTTTTT TRBJ1-4 - - 16 TRBV9
CASSASGTPETQYF TGTGCCAGCAGCGCCTCAGGGACCCCAGAGACCCAGTACTTC TRBJ2-5 - - 14 TRBV9
CASSPLAGKVNEQFF TGTGCCAGCAGCCCACTAGCGGGGAAGGTCAATGAGCAGTTCTTC TRBJ2-1 - TRBD2 15 TRBV2
CASSVALIQETQYF TGTGCCAGCAGCGTAGCTCTGATTCAAGAGACCCAGTACTTC TRBJ2-5 - - 14 TRBV9
CASTPWTGRTGELFF TGTGCCAGTACCCCTTGGACTGGGAGGACCGGGGAGCTGTTTTTT TRBJ2-2 - - 15 TRBV19
CASSRTSRPHNEQFF TGCGCCAGCAGCCGGACGAGTCGACCCCACAATGAGCAGTTCTTC TRBJ2-1 - - 15 TRBV5-1
CASSQPLSETQYF TGCGCCAGCAGCCAACCCCTATCTGAGACCCAGTACTTC TRBJ2-5 - - 13 TRBV4-1
CASSKDRLAKNIQYF TGTGCCAGCAGCAAAGACAGACTAGCCAAAAACATTCAGTACTTC TRBJ2-4 - - 15 TRBV21-1
CASSIPGQEGNTIYF TGTGCCAGCAGTATTCCGGGACAGGAAGGAAACACCATATATTTT TRBJ1-3 - TRBD1 15 TRBV28
CASSPPSIAKNIQYF TGTGCCAGCTCACCACCTAGTATCGCCAAAAACATTCAGTACTTC TRBJ2-4 - - 15 TRBV18
CASSLLGTTHNSPLHF TGTGCCAGCAGCTTGCTTGGGACAACCCATAATTCACCCCTCCACTTT TRBJ1-6 - - 16 TRBV5-5
CASSHARSGASTDTQYF TGTGCCAGCAGCCACGCCCGGAGCGGCGCTAGCACAGATACGCAGTATTTT TRBJ2-3 - - 17 TRBV4-2
CASRTLQETQYF TGTGCCAGCCGGACCTTACAAGAGACCCAGTACTTC TRBJ2-5 - - 12 TRBV18
CASSLGGNLNNEQFF TGTGCTAGCAGCTTAGGTGGTAACCTGAACAATGAGCAGTTCTTC TRBJ2-1 - - 15 TRBV7-7
CASSPFRDRGYEQYF TGTGCCAGCAGTCCATTTAGGGACAGGGGGTACGAGCAGTACTTC TRBJ2-7 - TRBD1 15 TRBV27
CASSYSQDSYEAFF TGTGCCAGCAGTTACTCGCAAGACAGCTATGAAGCTTTCTTT TRBJ1-1 - - 14 TRBV6-5
CASSPVYGYTF TGCGCCAGCAGTCCTGTCTATGGCTACACCTTC TRBJ1-2 - - 11 TRBV23-1
CASSEDLGINYGYTF TGTGCCAGCAGTGAAGATCTAGGGATTAACTATGGCTACACCTTC TRBJ1-2 - - 15 TRBV2
CASSEAYRARGQFF TGTGCCAGCAGTGAAGCCTACAGGGCAAGGGGGCAGTTCTTC TRBJ2-1 few - 14 TRBV6-1
CASSFGSAGGADTQYF TGTGCCAGCAGCTTCGGGTCGGCGGGAGGGGCAGATACGCAGTATTTT TRBJ2-3 - TRBD2 16 TRBV11-3
CASSLRGFEGYTF TGTGCCAGCAGCTTACGGGGTTTTGAAGGCTACACCTTC TRBJ1-2 - - 13 TRBV13